This note documents a single T cell receptor (beta chain) sequence. The data are from a study of blood T cell repertoires in COVID-19. Study in general: T cells, B-cell-depleted T cells, or PBMCs provided the cDNA or gDNA that served as material.

In the original workflow: Quantification of nucleated cells was approximated via reference gene primer amplification. Repertoires were generated with immunoSEQ multiplex PCR, while TCRdb's copy carries only in-frame clones and drops some. D and trimming come from the DNA, and the V and J calls and clone size come from that table. The repertoire consists of some 200,000 clones, with roughly 84% occurring once and the leading ten covering roughly a sixth. This CDR3 is built from 15 residues. Trimming cost V 0 bases and J 11 bases; bases outside gene matches: 7. CDR1 and CDR2 from the germline V gene are SGHRS and YFSETQ.

This TCR derives from a man aged 50-60 years with COVID-19, enrolled during active disease. Sequenced: peripheral blood. The chain recombines TRBV5-1 with TRBJ1-6; 8 bases are a match to TRBD1. The CDR3 DNA is TGCGCCAGCAGCTTGGCCAGGGGGCAAGGTACACCCCTCCACTTT. Translating gives CASSLARGQGTPLHF.